The present T cell receptor (beta chain) was sequenced within a study of T-cell memory formation after mild COVID-19. UMIs and sample barcodes were carried by the TCR alpha and TCR beta cDNA libraries that 5'RACE produced using constant-segment primers. One entry per CDR3 protein results from TCRdb running MiXCR on the 5' RACE reads. There are roughly 220,000 distinct CDR3 sequences in the sample; over 9% occur only once, and 3.5% lies in the top ten. Findings and caveats of the study: CD8+ contracting clones occupied EMRA, while CD4+ ones occupied mainly CM and EM. Within pre-infection memory, some responding clones were found, suggesting cross-reactive memory joined. Day 15 to 85 contracting clones showed balanced CD4/CD8; day 15 to 37 expanders favored CD4+.

Turning to this clonotype: Its antigen is unknown.

Sequenced: PBMCs or a T cell subset sorted from them (not recorded which). The sequence was collected from a man aged 18 to 29 who had mild COVID-19 (a few samples of this study predate the infection). Cell type and time point are not known.

CDR3 coding DNA: TGTGCCTGCTCCGGTCTGGCCTCTAGCACAGATACGCAGTATTTT. Amino acids: CACSGLASSTDTQYF. The chain links TRBV27 to TRBJ2-3, with D unresolved. Germline CDR1 reads MNHEY; CDR2 reads SMNVEV (reference sequence). The ends were cut back, 11 bases at V and 0 bases at J, with 18 bases in the middle. This CDR3 is built from 15 residues.